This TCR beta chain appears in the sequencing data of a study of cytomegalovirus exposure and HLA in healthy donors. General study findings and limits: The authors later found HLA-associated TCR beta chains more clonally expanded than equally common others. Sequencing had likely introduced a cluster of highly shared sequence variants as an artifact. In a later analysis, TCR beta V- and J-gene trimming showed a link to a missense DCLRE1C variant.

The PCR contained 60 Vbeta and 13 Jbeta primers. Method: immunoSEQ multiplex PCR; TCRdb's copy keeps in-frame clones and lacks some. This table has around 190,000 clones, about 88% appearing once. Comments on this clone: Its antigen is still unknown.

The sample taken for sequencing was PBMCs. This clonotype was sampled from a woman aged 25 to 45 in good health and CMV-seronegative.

The CDR3 spells CASSRGRLAGVGGELFF. Written as DNA, the CDR3 is TGCGCCAGCAGCCGCGGACGACTAGCGGGAGTGGGCGGGGAGCTGTTTTTT. The chain recombines TRBV4-1 with TRBJ2-2; 12 bases match TRBD2. The length of the CDR3 is 17 residues. The J segment lost 7 bases and the V segment lost 4 bases, leaving 10 bases of the junction unmatched. The V gene's germline CDR1 is MGHRA and CDR2 YSYEKL.